This T cell receptor (beta chain) stems from a study of blood T cell repertoires in COVID-19. The repertoire was sequenced with immunoSEQ multiplex PCR; TCRdb's copy has only in-frame clones and lacks some. The table includes 350,000 to 500,000 clones, roughly 90% detected once. The V gene's germline CDR1 is KGHDR and CDR2 SFDVKD. This CDR3 region has 13 residues. V lost 3 bases and J 2 bases, leaving 5 bases between the germline ends. What was sequenced was peripheral blood. The chain has TRBV24-1 and TRBJ2-3, with D unclear. The origin of this receptor is a man aged 18 to 30 with COVID-19, enrolled during active disease. The CDR3 DNA reads TGTGCCACCAGTGATACATTCACAGATACGCAGTATTTT. It specifies CATSDTFTDTQYF.